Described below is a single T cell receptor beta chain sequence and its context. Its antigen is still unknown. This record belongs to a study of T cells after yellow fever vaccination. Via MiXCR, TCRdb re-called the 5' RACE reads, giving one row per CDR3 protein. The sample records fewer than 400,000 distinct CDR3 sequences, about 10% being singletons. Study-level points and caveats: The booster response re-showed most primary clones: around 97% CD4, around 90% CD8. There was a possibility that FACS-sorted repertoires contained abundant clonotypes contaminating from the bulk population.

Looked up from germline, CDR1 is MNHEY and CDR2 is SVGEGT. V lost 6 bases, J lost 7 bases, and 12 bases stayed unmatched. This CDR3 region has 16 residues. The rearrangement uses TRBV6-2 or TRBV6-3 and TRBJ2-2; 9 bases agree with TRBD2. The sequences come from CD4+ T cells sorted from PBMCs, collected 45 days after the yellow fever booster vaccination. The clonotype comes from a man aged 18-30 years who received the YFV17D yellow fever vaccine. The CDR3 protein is CASRPEASGAIGELFF. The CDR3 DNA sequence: TGTGCCAGCAGGCCTGAAGCTAGCGGGGCGATCGGGGAGCTGTTTTTT.